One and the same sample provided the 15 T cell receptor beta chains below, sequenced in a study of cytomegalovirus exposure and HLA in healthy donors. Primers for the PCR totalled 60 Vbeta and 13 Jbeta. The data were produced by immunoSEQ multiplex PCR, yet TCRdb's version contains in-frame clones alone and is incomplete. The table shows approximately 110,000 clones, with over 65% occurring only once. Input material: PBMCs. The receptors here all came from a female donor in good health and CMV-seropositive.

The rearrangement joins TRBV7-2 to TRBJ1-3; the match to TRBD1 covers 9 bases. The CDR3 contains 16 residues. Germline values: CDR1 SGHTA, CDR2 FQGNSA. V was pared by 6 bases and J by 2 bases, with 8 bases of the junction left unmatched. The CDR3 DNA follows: TGTGCCAGCAGTTCACATGGGACAGGGACTGGAAACACCATATATTTT. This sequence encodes CASSSHGTGTGNTIYF. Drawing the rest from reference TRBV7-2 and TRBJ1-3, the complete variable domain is GAGVSQSPSNKVTEKGKDVELRCDPISGHTALYWYRQSLGQGLEFLIYFQGNSAPDKSGLPSDRFSAERTGGSVSTLTIQRTQQEDSAVYLCASSSHGTGTGNTIYFGEGSWLTVV.

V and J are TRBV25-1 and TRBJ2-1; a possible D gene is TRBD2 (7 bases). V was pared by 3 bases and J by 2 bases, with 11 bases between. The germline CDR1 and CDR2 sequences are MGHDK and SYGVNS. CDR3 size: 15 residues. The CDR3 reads CASSDEGGAYNEQFF. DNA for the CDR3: TGTGCCAGCAGTGATGAGGGGGGGGCCTACAATGAGCAGTTCTTC.

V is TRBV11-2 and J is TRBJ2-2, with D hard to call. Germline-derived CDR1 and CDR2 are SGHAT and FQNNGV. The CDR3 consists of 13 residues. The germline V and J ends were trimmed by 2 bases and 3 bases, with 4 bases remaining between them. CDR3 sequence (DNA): TGTGCCAGCAGCTTACCGGACACCGGGGAGCTGTTTTTT. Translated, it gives CASSLPDTGELFF.

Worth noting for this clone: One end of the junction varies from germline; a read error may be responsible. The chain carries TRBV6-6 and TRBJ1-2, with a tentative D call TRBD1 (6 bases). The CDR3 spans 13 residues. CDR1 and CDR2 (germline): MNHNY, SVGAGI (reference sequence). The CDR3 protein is CASSPRASGGGPF. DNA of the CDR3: TGTGCCAGCAGCCCGCGCGCTTCGGGCGGGGGGCCCTTC.

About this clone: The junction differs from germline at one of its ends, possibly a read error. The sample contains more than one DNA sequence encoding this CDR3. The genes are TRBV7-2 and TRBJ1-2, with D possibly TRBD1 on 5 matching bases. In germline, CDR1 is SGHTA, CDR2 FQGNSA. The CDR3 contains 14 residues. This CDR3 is CASSFSGQWDGYTF. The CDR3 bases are TGCGCCAGCAGCTTCTCAGGGCAATGGGATGGCTACACCTTC.

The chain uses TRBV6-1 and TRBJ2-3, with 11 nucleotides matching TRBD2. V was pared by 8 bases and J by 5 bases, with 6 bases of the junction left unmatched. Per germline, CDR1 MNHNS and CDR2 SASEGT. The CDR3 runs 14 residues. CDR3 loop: CASAASGRIDTQYF. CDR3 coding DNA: TGTGCCAGCGCCGCTAGCGGGAGGATAGATACGCAGTATTTT.

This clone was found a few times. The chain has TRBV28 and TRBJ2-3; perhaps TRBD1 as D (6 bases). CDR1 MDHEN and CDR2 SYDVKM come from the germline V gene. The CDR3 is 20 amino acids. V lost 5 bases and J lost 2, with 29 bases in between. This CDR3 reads CASSTTTGTRTEVYTDTQYF. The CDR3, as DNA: TGTGCCAGCAGTACGACCACCGGGACACGGACCGAAGTTTACACAGATACGCAGTATTTT. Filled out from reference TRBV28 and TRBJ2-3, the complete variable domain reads DVKVTQSSRYLVKRTGEKVFLECVQDMDHENMFWYRQDPGLGLRLIYFSYDVKMKEKGDIPEGYSVSREKKERFSLILESASTNQTSMYLCASSTTTGTRTEVYTDTQYFGPGTRLTVL.

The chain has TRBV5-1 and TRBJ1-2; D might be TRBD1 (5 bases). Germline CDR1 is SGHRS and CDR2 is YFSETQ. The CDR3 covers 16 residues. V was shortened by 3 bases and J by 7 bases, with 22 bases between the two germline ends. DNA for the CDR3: TGCGCCAGCAGCTGGCCGAACACAACTGGGAGGGGTGGCTACACCTTC. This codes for CASSWPNTTGRGGYTF.

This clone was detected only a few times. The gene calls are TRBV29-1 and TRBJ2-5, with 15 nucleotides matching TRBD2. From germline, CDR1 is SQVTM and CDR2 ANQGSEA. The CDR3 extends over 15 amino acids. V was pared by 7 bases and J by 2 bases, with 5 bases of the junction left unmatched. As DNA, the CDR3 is TGCAGCGGGACCGGGACTAGCGGGGGGCAAGAGACCCAGTACTTC. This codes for CSGTGTSGGQETQYF.

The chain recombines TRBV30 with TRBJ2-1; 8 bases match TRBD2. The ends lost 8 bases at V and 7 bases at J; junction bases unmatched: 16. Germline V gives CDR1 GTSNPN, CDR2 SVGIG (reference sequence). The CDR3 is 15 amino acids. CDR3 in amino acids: CARSPGLGGVNEQFF. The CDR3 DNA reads TGTGCCAGATCTCCGGGACTAGGGGGGGTTAATGAGCAGTTCTTC.

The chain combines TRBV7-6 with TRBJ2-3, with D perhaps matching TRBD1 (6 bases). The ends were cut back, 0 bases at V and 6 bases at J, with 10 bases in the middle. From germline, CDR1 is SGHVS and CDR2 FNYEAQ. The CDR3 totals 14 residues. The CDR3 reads CASSLAQGYDTQYF. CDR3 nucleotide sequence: TGTGCCAGCAGCTTAGCCCAGGGGTATGATACGCAGTATTTT.

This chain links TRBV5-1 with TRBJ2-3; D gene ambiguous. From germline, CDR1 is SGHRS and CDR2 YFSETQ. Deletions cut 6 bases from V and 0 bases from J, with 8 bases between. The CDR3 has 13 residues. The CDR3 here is CASTQASTDTQYF. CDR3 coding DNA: TGCGCCAGCACCCAGGCTAGCACAGATACGCAGTATTTT.

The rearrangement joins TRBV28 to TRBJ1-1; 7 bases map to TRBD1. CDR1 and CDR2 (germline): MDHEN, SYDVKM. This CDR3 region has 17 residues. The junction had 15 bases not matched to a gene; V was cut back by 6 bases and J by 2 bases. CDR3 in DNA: TGTGCCAGCAGAAAATGGGGACAGACTTCAAAAAACACTGAAGCTTTCTTT. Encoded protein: CASRKWGQTSKNTEAFF.

Here the CDR3 DNA reads TGTGCCAGCAGCACCCGGGGACCCAGGGGCGCGGCACCCCTCCACTTT. It translates to CASSTRGPRGAAPLHF. This chain joins TRBV7-6 and TRBJ1-6; the D gene is possibly TRBD1 (6 bases). The V end was cut by 5 bases, the J end by 11 bases, with 22 bases between. Per germline, CDR1 SGHVS and CDR2 FNYEAQ. CDR3 size: 16 residues.

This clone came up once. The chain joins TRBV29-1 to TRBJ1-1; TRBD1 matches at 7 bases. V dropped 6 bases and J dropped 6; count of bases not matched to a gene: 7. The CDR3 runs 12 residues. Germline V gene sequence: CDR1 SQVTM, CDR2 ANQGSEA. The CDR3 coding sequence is TGCAGCGTGGACCGACAGGGCGCTGAAGCTTTCTTT. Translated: CSVDRQGAEAFF.